These 22 T cell receptor beta chains came from one sample sequenced in a study of blood T cell repertoires in COVID-19. Profiling relied on immunoSEQ multiplex PCR, and the TCRdb table lists in-frame clones only, not all of them. This sample has just over 90,000 clones, with around four fifths found just once. Material for sequencing was peripheral blood. These receptors came from a human donor in a cohort sampled during active COVID-19.

This chain joins TRBV6-6 and TRBJ2-7, with D perhaps matching TRBD1 (5 bases). This CDR3 spans 15 amino acids. CDR1 and CDR2 from the germline V gene are MNHNY and SVGAGI (reference sequence). V shed 7 bases and J shed 4 bases, with 20 bases lying between them. The CDR3 nucleotides read TGTGCCAGCACCTCCAGTGATGGGGCGCGGTACGAGCAGTACTTC. The encoded protein is CASTSSDGARYEQYF.

The DNA of the CDR3 is TGTGCCAGCAGCCTTCTACAGGGGGGGGTTGAAGCTTTCTTT. It codes for CASSLLQGGVEAFF. The J gene is TRBJ1-1, the V gene TRBV3-1 (or the pseudogene TRBV3-2), with 8 bases matching TRBD1. The J segment lost 7 bases and the V segment lost 4 bases, leaving 8 bases of the junction unmatched. Germline CDR1 reads LGHDT; CDR2 reads YNNKEL (reference sequence). CDR3 length equals 14 residues.

This chain connects TRBV7-9 to TRBJ2-7, with 7 bases that match TRBD2. With V trimmed by 1 base and J by 5 bases, 8 bases remained unmatched. Per germline, CDR1 SEHNR and CDR2 FQNEAQ (reference sequence). This CDR3 region has 15 residues. As DNA, the CDR3 is TGTGCCAGCAGCTTAGGGGGGAGTAGCGGGCACGAGCAGTACTTC. Its translation is CASSLGGSSGHEQYF.

V usage is TRBV24-1 and J usage is TRBJ2-7; maybe TRBD2 (5 bases). Germline loops: CDR1 KGHDR, CDR2 SFDVKD. V gave up 4 bases and J gave up 7 bases, with 10 bases separating them. CDR3 length: 12 residues. CDR3 sequence reads: CATSDASGEQYF. The CDR3 coding sequence is TGTGCCACCAGTGACGCATCGGGAGAGCAGTACTTC.

The CDR3 nucleotides read TGTGCCAGCAGCGAGGTGACAGGGACCGGGGAGCTGTTTTTT. It translates to CASSEVTGTGELFF. The gene calls are TRBV9 and TRBJ2-2, with 7 positions matching TRBD1. Germline lookup yields CDR1 SGDLS and CDR2 YYNGEE. J gave up 5 bases and V 3 bases, and 4 bases lay outside the gene matches. This CDR3 is 14 amino acids long.

The rearrangement joins TRBV20-1 to TRBJ2-7; D gene uncertain. The CDR3 spans 11 residues. Germline assignment: CDR1 DFQATT and CDR2 SNEGSKA (reference sequence). Trimming cost V 2 bases and J 4 bases, with 6 bases left between them. As DNA, the CDR3 is TGCAGTGCTAGAATGCAGTACGAGCAGTACTTC. This translates into CSARMQYEQYF.

The V and J genes are TRBV11-2 and TRBJ1-1; D unclear. Germline V gene sequence: CDR1 SGHAT, CDR2 FQNNGV. V lost 4 bases and J lost 11, with 14 bases in between. This CDR3 region has 12 residues. CDR3 sequence (DNA): TGTGCCAGCAGCTACTCCGGGGTGGAGGCTTTCTTT. Protein sequence: CASSYSGVEAFF.

This clone has only a few counts. This chain links TRBV7-2 with TRBJ1-3; D is undetermined. The germline CDR1 and CDR2 sequences are SGHTA and FQGNSA. V was trimmed by 2 bases and J by 0 bases, leaving 8 bases between them. The CDR3 sequence is 15 residues long. CDR3 sequence (DNA): TGTGCCAGCAGCTTACAACTGATCTCTGGAAACACCATATATTTT. Protein sequence: CASSLQLISGNTIYF.

The V call is TRBV11-3, the J call TRBJ2-1, with 9 bases identical to TRBD2. CDR3 length equals 14 residues. Germline-derived CDR1 and CDR2 are SGHNT and YENEEA. V lost 4 bases, J lost 8 bases, and 6 bases stayed unmatched. The CDR3 DNA reads as TGTGCCAGCAGCTCGAGCGGGGGGTTTGATGAGCAGTTCTTC. Its translation is CASSSSGGFDEQFF.

The gene calls are TRBV28 and TRBJ2-7, with 9 bases matching TRBD2. Germline lookup yields CDR1 MDHEN and CDR2 SYDVKM. V gave up 1 base and J gave up 5 bases; unmatched junction bases: 9. The CDR3 spans 16 residues. The CDR3 DNA reads as TGTGCCAGCAGTTTATTCCCCGGGACTAGCCAGAACGAGCAGTACTTC. Translation: CASSLFPGTSQNEQYF.

This CDR3 is CASSSGFRTEAFF. Here the CDR3 DNA reads TGTGCCAGCAGTTCAGGGTTTCGCACTGAAGCTTTCTTT. The rearrangement links TRBV12-3 or TRBV12-4 to TRBJ1-1; D possibly corresponds to TRBD1 (5 bases). Trimming pared 4 bases from V and 4 bases from J, leaving 10 bases between. The CDR3 runs to 13 residues.

Only a few counts were recorded for this clone. The chain combines TRBV6-2 or TRBV6-3 with TRBJ1-5, with D possibly TRBD1 on 5 matching bases. Germline assignment: CDR1 MNHEY and CDR2 SVGEGT. This CDR3 has 16 residues. Deletions cut 0 bases from V and 7 bases from J, with 16 bases between. The CDR3 loop is CASSYSPGPVRQPQHF. DNA of the CDR3: TGTGCCAGCAGTTACTCGCCAGGGCCTGTGCGCCAGCCCCAGCATTTT.

The chain has TRBV6-5 and TRBJ1-2, with TRBD1 matching 8 bases. Germline CDR1 reads MNHEY; CDR2 reads SVGAGI. The CDR3 contains 14 residues. V dropped 5 bases and J dropped 4; count of bases not matched to a gene: 6. CDR3 residues: CASSRDRTSYGYTF. The DNA for the CDR3 is TGTGCCAGCAGTCGGGACAGGACTTCCTATGGCTACACCTTC.

This clone has just a few counts. The chain uses TRBV10-3 and TRBJ1-2; TRBD1 agrees at 10 bases. With 3 bases clipped from V and 4 bases from J, the junction kept 11 bases outside the gene matches. CDR3 size: 17 residues. Germline CDR1 ENHRY, CDR2 SYGVKD. CDR3 in amino acids: CAISEPTGGAGGYGYTF. CDR3 in DNA: TGTGCCATCAGTGAACCGACAGGGGGCGCGGGTGGCTATGGCTACACCTTC.

The rearrangement uses TRBV11-2 and TRBJ2-7, with D possibly TRBD1 on 6 matching bases. This CDR3 region has 15 residues. V gave up 1 base and J gave up 5 bases, with 15 bases separating them. Germline CDR1 and CDR2: SGHAT and FQNNGV. CDR3 loop: CASSLVRGPYNEQYF. CDR3 DNA sequence: TGTGCCAGCAGCTTAGTCAGGGGCCCCTATAACGAGCAGTACTTC.

The V call is TRBV6-5, the J call TRBJ2-1; 11 bases match TRBD2. The CDR3 has 13 residues. Germline assignment: CDR1 MNHEY and CDR2 SVGAGI. J gave up 6 bases and V 8 bases, and 3 bases lay outside the gene matches. CDR3 loop: CASFSGGANEQFF. As DNA, the CDR3 is TGTGCCAGCTTTAGCGGGGGGGCCAATGAGCAGTTCTTC.

This rearrangement joins TRBV18 to TRBJ2-3; 9 nucleotides line up with TRBD2. The V segment lost 0 bases and the J segment 10 bases; nucleotides outside the gene matches: 11. Germline V CDR1 and CDR2: KGHSH, LQKENI. The CDR3 totals 16 residues. The CDR3 nucleotides are TGTGCCAGCTCACCACCGGTGTTAGCTAGCGGGGATGCGCAGTATTTT. Translation gives CASSPPVLASGDAQYF.

This clone was counted a single time. The rearrangement joins TRBV18 to TRBJ2-5; 8 bases map to TRBD1. The germline CDR1 and CDR2 sequences are KGHSH and LQKENI. After removal of 6 bases from V and 4 bases from J, the junction contained 7 bases not matched to a gene. The CDR3 length is 14 residues. The CDR3, as DNA: TGTGCCAGCTCCGACCGGACAGGGAGAGAGACCCAGTACTTC. Translated: CASSDRTGRETQYF.

The chain carries TRBV9 and TRBJ2-5; 7 bases agree with TRBD2. CDR3 length: 16 amino acids. CDR1 and CDR2 from the germline V gene are SGDLS and YYNGEE. V was pared by 0 bases and J by 2 bases, with 7 bases of the junction left unmatched. The CDR3 region has the DNA TGTGCCAGCAGCGTAGGCCGGGGGGTGTGGCAAGAGACCCAGTACTTC. Protein product: CASSVGRGVWQETQYF.

The gene calls are TRBV28 and TRBJ2-7, with 8 bases fitting TRBD2. The trim removed 7 bases at V and 4 bases at J, leaving 9 bases unmatched. The germline V gene has CDR1 MDHEN and CDR2 SYDVKM. The CDR3 has 14 residues. The CDR3 spells CASTRSGSSYEQYF. CDR3 sequence (DNA): TGTGCCAGCACCAGAAGCGGGAGCTCTTACGAGCAGTACTTC. Filled out from reference TRBV28 and TRBJ2-7, the complete variable domain reads DVKVTQSSRYLVKRTGEKVFLECVQDMDHENMFWYRQDPGLGLRLIYFSYDVKMKEKGDIPEGYSVSREKKERFSLILESASTNQTSMYLCASTRSGSSYEQYFGPGTRLTVT.

This clone was recorded once. This chain connects TRBV7-9 to TRBJ1-1; 8 bases match TRBD1. The V segment lost 4 bases and the J segment 12 bases; nucleotides outside the gene matches: 7. Germline V gene lookup returns CDR1 SEHNR and CDR2 FQNEAQ (reference sequence). The CDR3 is 12 amino acids. CDR3 DNA: TGTGCCAGCAGCTCCATGACAGGGGAAACTTTCTTT. Its protein is CASSSMTGETFF.

The sample holds one count of this clone. The chain links TRBV7-8 to TRBJ1-5; TRBD1 is a possible D gene (5 bases). V shed 1 base and J shed 0 bases, with 10 bases lying between them. The CDR3 is made up of 16 amino acids. From germline, CDR1 is SGHVS and CDR2 FQNEAQ. The CDR3 region is CASSLVRGPSNQPQHF. DNA of the CDR3: TGTGCCAGCAGCTTAGTAAGGGGCCCTAGCAATCAGCCCCAGCATTTT.